Here is one TCR beta chain with its context. Its matching antigen is unknown. The data belong to a study of OX40 agonist ivuxolimab in advanced cancers. In the study overall: Patients were given ivuxolimab, an antibody that agonizes OX40 (CD134). General observations from the study: Doses of 0.1 to 3.0 mg/kg were accompanied by clonal expansion of CD4+ and CD8+ blood T cells by week 6. CD4+ T cells averaged fewer expanded clones than CD8+ T cells.

Clones were sequenced by immunoSEQ multiplex PCR, and TCRdb holds only the in-frame ones, with some missing. The sample consists of some 40,000 clones, around 89% of them appearing once. V trimming: 6 bases; J trimming: 6 bases; junction bases outside the gene matches: 23. CDR1 is MRHNA and CDR2 is SNTAGT in the germline V gene. The CDR3 covers 19 residues. At cycle 4 day 1, cycle 7 day 1, and baseline, blood was sampled. Sample: CD4+ or CD8+ T cells sorted from blood, taken in a trial of the OX40 agonist ivuxolimab. The TCR originated in an adult with an advanced solid tumor such as melanoma, head and neck, liver or kidney cancer. The genes are TRBV6-4 and TRBJ2-1; 7 bases match TRBD1. CDR3 protein: CASSPVSLVTGHNINEQFF. CDR3 DNA: TGTGCCAGCAGCCCAGTGTCCCTCGTGACAGGGCATAATATCAATGAGCAGTTCTTC.